The rows below give T cell receptor beta chains drawn from one sample of a study of early T cells in non-severe SARS-CoV-2 infection. From the 5' RACE reads, TCRdb called clonotypes with MiXCR, one entry per CDR3 protein. Altogether around 86,000 distinct CDR3 sequences are present, 14% to 15% being singletons, with the ten largest covering less than 0.6%. The sample was whole blood. The receptors derive from an adult who was a healthcare worker with PCR-confirmed SARS-CoV-2 infection or an uninfected control (not recorded which). Each CDR3 is given with its conserved first and last residue. D genes are given only for firm matches. Size is omitted from some rows. Given values are once, few, many or a class for expanded clones.

clone size: .; J gene: TRBJ1-1; V gene: TRBV18; D gene: .; CDR3 DNA: TGTGCCAGCTCGCTACAACAGCGTGAAGCTTTCTTT; CDR3 protein: CASSLQQREAFF
clone size: few; J gene: TRBJ2-2; V gene: TRBV11-2; D gene: TRBD2; CDR3 DNA: TGTGCCAGCAGTCGTAGCGGGGGAACCCCCGGGGAGCTGTTTTTT; CDR3 protein: CASSRSGGTPGELFF
clone size: many; J gene: TRBJ2-5; V gene: TRBV12-3/TRBV12-4; D gene: .; CDR3 DNA: TGTGCCAGCAGTTTACCCAGGTCCCAAGAGACCCAGTACTTC; CDR3 protein: CASSLPRSQETQYF
clone size: few; J gene: TRBJ2-1; V gene: TRBV19; D gene: .; CDR3 DNA: TGTGCCAGTAGTATCGCAGGACGCAGCTCCTACAATGAGCAGTTCTTC; CDR3 protein: CASSIAGRSSYNEQFF
clone size: many; J gene: TRBJ2-2; V gene: TRBV5-1; D gene: TRBD1; CDR3 DNA: TGCGCCAGCAGCGCCGGGACAGGGAGACAGACCGGGGAGCTGTTTTTT; CDR3 protein: CASSAGTGRQTGELFF
clone size: many; J gene: TRBJ2-5; V gene: TRBV7-8; D gene: TRBD1; CDR3 DNA: TGTGCCAGCAGCTGGGGATTGAAGGGACAGGGTACGGAGACCCAGTACTTC; CDR3 protein: CASSWGLKGQGTETQYF
clone size: many; J gene: TRBJ1-1; V gene: TRBV3-1; D gene: .; CDR3 DNA: TGTGCCAGCAGCCCTATGAACACTGAAGCTTTCTTT; CDR3 protein: CASSPMNTEAFF
clone size: .; J gene: TRBJ1-5; V gene: TRBV19; D gene: .; CDR3 DNA: TGTGCCAGTAGTATTAGAGGTAGCAATCAGCCCCAGCATTTT; CDR3 protein: CASSIRGSNQPQHF
clone size: .; J gene: TRBJ2-3; V gene: TRBV29-1; D gene: .; CDR3 DNA: TGCAGCGTTGATGGTCCGAGGTCAGATACGCAGTATTTT; CDR3 protein: CSVDGPRSDTQYF
clone size: few; J gene: TRBJ1-1; V gene: TRBV3-1; D gene: TRBD1; CDR3 DNA: TGTGCCAGCAGCCCTAACCCGGCTCAGGGGGGAGCTTTCTTT; CDR3 protein: CASSPNPAQGGAFF
clone size: few; J gene: TRBJ2-3; V gene: TRBV3-1; D gene: .; CDR3 DNA: TGTGCCAGCAGCCAGCCTGGGTACCATACGCAGTATTTT; CDR3 protein: CASSQPGYHTQYF
clone size: .; J gene: TRBJ2-5; V gene: TRBV29-1; D gene: TRBD1; CDR3 DNA: TGCAGCGGAGGGGACAGGGCGGGGAGGGAGACCCAGTACTTC; CDR3 protein: CSGGDRAGRETQYF
clone size: few; J gene: TRBJ2-1; V gene: TRBV9; D gene: TRBD2; CDR3 DNA: TGTGCCAGCAGCGTAGGACTAGCGGGGGTCAATGAGCAGTTCTTC; CDR3 protein: CASSVGLAGVNEQFF
clone size: .; J gene: TRBJ2-5; V gene: TRBV20-1; D gene: .; CDR3 DNA: TGCAGTGCTAGGGGGGGAGTGGAACAGCAAGAGACCCAGTACTTC; CDR3 protein: CSARGGVEQQETQYF
clone size: many; J gene: TRBJ1-5; V gene: TRBV10-3; D gene: .; CDR3 DNA: TGTGCCATCAGTTCAGGGGTCGGGCAGCCCCAGCATTTT; CDR3 protein: CAISSGVGQPQHF
clone size: few; J gene: TRBJ1-4; V gene: TRBV20-1; D gene: .; CDR3 DNA: TGCAGTGCTAAGAAGGGGGCAACTAATGAAAAACTGTTTTTT; CDR3 protein: CSAKKGATNEKLFF
clone size: few; J gene: TRBJ2-5; V gene: TRBV19; D gene: .; CDR3 DNA: TGTGCCAGTAGGCGACGGCTGGAAGAGACCCAGTACTTC; CDR3 protein: CASRRRLEETQYF
clone size: few; J gene: TRBJ1-2; V gene: TRBV10-3; D gene: .; CDR3 DNA: TGTGCCACGGGGCTACACTATGGCTACACCTTC; CDR3 protein: CATGLHYGYTF
clone size: few; J gene: TRBJ2-2; V gene: TRBV12-3/TRBV12-4; D gene: .; CDR3 DNA: TGTGCCAGCAGTTTATTTGGGGGGGAGCTGTTTTTT; CDR3 protein: CASSLFGGELFF
clone size: .; J gene: TRBJ1-4; V gene: TRBV28; D gene: .; CDR3 DNA: TGTGCCAGCAGTTTCGCCGGAAGATCAACGGTGGAAGAAAAACTGTTTTTT; CDR3 protein: CASSFAGRSTVEEKLFF